This T cell receptor (beta chain) is from a study of cytomegalovirus exposure and HLA in healthy donors. This clone was counted once. Its antigen is not known. General study results and limits: For cytomegalovirus status, the classifier reportedly gave diagnoses with high specificity and sensitivity. Most subjects' HLA-A and HLA-B alleles were reportedly predicted from TCR beta sequences.

CDR1 and CDR2 (germline): GTSNPN, SVGIG (reference sequence). This CDR3 has 15 amino acids. Trimming cost V 1 base and J 4 bases; bases outside gene matches: 7. This PCR relied on a set of 60 Vbeta primers and 13 Jbeta primers. Profiled with immunoSEQ multiplex PCR; TCRdb holds only in-frame clones, not every one. Here the sample spans 100,000 or so clones, 65% to 85% being singletons. Sequenced sample: PBMCs. V gene TRBV30 combines with J gene TRBJ2-5, with TRBD1 identical over 9 bases. The TCR sequence derives from a male donor in good health and CMV-seronegative. The CDR3 sequence: CAWSAGTGFLETQYF. DNA of the CDR3: TGTGCCTGGAGTGCCGGGACAGGGTTCTTAGAGACCCAGTACTTC.